This T cell receptor beta chain was identified during a study of PD-1 blockade in classical Hodgkin lymphoma. Findings and caveats of the study: TCR diversity rose significantly by C4D1 in CD4+ but not CD8+ cells. Newly diagnosed patients were said to have less baseline TCR diversity than healthy donors did.

A remark on this clone: Its antigen is not known.

The CDR3 runs to 12 residues. Germline values: CDR1 SGDLS, CDR2 YYNGEE. V dropped 3 bases and J dropped 5 bases, with 7 bases sitting between them. Assay: immunoSEQ multiplex PCR; the TCRdb copy retains only in-frame clones and omits some. The sample holds about 41,000 clones; 55% to 70% are singletons and the top ten take around 2.4%. The time point: cycle 4 day 1 (C4D1), after less than 7 weeks of nivolumab. All the patients suffered relapse after autologous stem cell transplantation, and brentuximab vedotin exposure differed. Sample: peripheral blood mononuclear cells (PBMCs), taken before the fourth cycle of nivolumab. The TCR was taken from a human donor with classical Hodgkin lymphoma. The chain combines TRBV9 with TRBJ2-3; D is possibly TRBD2 (5 bases). The CDR3 sequence is CASSGSGDTQYF. Written as DNA, the CDR3 is TGTGCCAGCAGCGGAAGCGGAGATACGCAGTATTTT.